This T cell receptor (beta chain) was observed in a study of cytomegalovirus exposure and HLA in healthy donors. Researchers ran the PCR with 60 Vbeta and 13 Jbeta primers. Profiled with immunoSEQ multiplex PCR; TCRdb holds only in-frame clones, not every one. The sample includes roughly 100,000 clones, roughly 80% of them seen just once. CDR1 and CDR2 from the germline V gene are SGHKS and YYEKEE (reference sequence). The CDR3 totals 14 residues. The ends were cut back, 5 bases at V and 1 base at J, with 10 bases in the middle. The chain combines TRBV5-5 with TRBJ2-1; D might be TRBD1 (6 bases). The TCR originated in a man aged 40-49 years in good health and CMV-seronegative. Sequencing was done on a sample of PBMCs. This CDR3 reads CASRPGESYNEQFF. The CDR3 DNA follows: TGTGCCAGCAGACCAGGGGAGTCCTACAATGAGCAGTTCTTC. The variable domain in full, completed from reference TRBV5-5 and TRBJ2-1, reads DAGVTQSPTHLIKTRGQQVTLRCSPISGHKSVSWYQQVLGQGPQFIFQYYEKEERGRGNFPDRFSARQFPNYSSELNVNALLLGDSALYLCASRPGESYNEQFFGPGTRLTVL.